Listed below are T cell receptor beta chains from one sample, sequenced in a study of T cells in Graves' hyperthyroidism and ophthalmopathy. TCRdb called the multiplex PCR reads again in MiXCR, with one record for every CDR3 protein. The sample contains around 300,000 distinct CDR3 sequences, 13% of which appear only once. Sequenced sample: blood. The receptors here all came from a woman in her 30s with Graves' hyperthyroidism that later progressed to Graves' ophthalmopathy. Each CDR3 is given with its conserved first and last residue. D genes are given only for firm matches. The size field is filled for only some rows; it gives once, few, many or a size class.

>TRBJ2-4|-|TRBD1|TRBV3-1
TGTGCCAGCAGCCACACAGGGGGGGCCAAAAACATTCAGTACTTC
CASSHTGGAKNIQYF
>TRBJ2-5|many|-|TRBV7-9
TGTGCCAGCAGCTTAAGGCTAGCGAACCAAGAGACCCAGTACTTC
CASSLRLANQETQYF
>TRBJ2-2|few|-|TRBV24-1
TGTGCCACCAGGGCAGAGAACACCGGGGAGCTGTTTTTT
CATRAENTGELFF
>TRBJ2-7|many|TRBD1|TRBV11-2
TGTGCCAGCTCACAGGGGGGCGGACTCACCTACGAGCAGTACTTC
CASSQGGGLTYEQYF
>TRBJ1-1|many|-|TRBV28
TGTGCCAGCAGTCCTGGGACGGTGAGCAACACTGAAGCTTTCTTT
CASSPGTVSNTEAFF
>TRBJ1-1|-|-|TRBV28
TGTGCCAGCAGTCGTGGGGGCGTGTACACTGAAGCTTTCTTT
CASSRGGVYTEAFF
>TRBJ2-3|few|TRBD1|TRBV5-8
TGTGCCAGCAGCTTGGAGGGTACAGGGGGCGGCACAGATACGCAGTATTTT
CASSLEGTGGGTDTQYF
>TRBJ1-3|many|-|TRBV6-1
TGTGCCAGCAGTGATATAGGGTCTGGAAACACCATATATTTT
CASSDIGSGNTIYF
>TRBJ2-5|many|TRBD2|TRBV6-2/TRBV6-3
TGTGCCAGCAGTCAAATTAGCGGGAGCTTTGAGACCCAGTACTTC
CASSQISGSFETQYF
>TRBJ2-7|-|TRBD1|TRBV11-1
TGTGCCAGCAGCGCCCGACAGGGCGCCTACGAGCAGTACTTC
CASSARQGAYEQYF
>TRBJ2-5|many|TRBD1|TRBV4-1
TGCGCCAGCAGCCAAGATTGGGTCACAGGGGTTCAAGAGACCCAGTACTTC
CASSQDWVTGVQETQYF
>TRBJ1-1|many|-|TRBV20-1
TGCAGTGCTAGAGATCGGGCATTTACAGAGCTATTGAACACTGAAGCTTTCTTT
CSARDRAFTELLNTEAFF
>TRBJ2-6|-|TRBD1|TRBV5-5
TGTGCCAGCAGCTTGGGGCGGACAGGGGACTACTCTGGGGCCAACGTCCTGACTTTC
CASSLGRTGDYSGANVLTF
>TRBJ1-5|few|-|TRBV12-3/TRBV12-4
-
CASILAGGHQPQHF
>TRBJ2-3|many|TRBD1|TRBV7-2
TGTGCCAGCAGCTGGGACAGCCCTAGCACAGATACGCAGTATTTT
CASSWDSPSTDTQYF
>TRBJ2-2|-|TRBD2|TRBV6-5
TGTGCCAGCAGTTCGTGGACTAGCGGGTTTACCGGGGAGCTGTTTTTT
CASSSWTSGFTGELFF
>TRBJ2-1|many|TRBD2|TRBV7-2
TGTGCCAGCAGCAAGACTAGCGGGGGAACAAACTACAATGAGCAGTTCTTC
CASSKTSGGTNYNEQFF
>TRBJ2-7|many|TRBD2|TRBV5-6
TGTGCCAGCAGCTTGTTGTTGGGACTAGATACGGAGGCCTACGAGCAGTACTTC
CASSLLLGLDTEAYEQYF
>TRBJ1-2|many|TRBD1|TRBV12-3/TRBV12-4
TGTGCCAGCAGCCAGGGACAGGGGTCTGGCTACACCTTC
CASSQGQGSGYTF
>TRBJ1-5|-|TRBD1|TRBV5-1
TGCGCCAGCAGCCAGGGGACAGGGAACAATCAGCCCCAGCATTTT
CASSQGTGNNQPQHF
>TRBJ1-1|many|TRBD1|TRBV10-3
TGTGCCATCAGTCGGACAGGGGATAATTCTGAAGCTTTCTTT
CAISRTGDNSEAFF
>TRBJ2-2|many|TRBD2|TRBV6-1
TGTGCCAGCAGCCAAGGACTAGCGGGAGATACTTGGGGCACCGGGGAGCTGTTTTTT
CASSQGLAGDTWGTGELFF
>TRBJ2-1|many|TRBD2|TRBV7-9
TGTGCCAGCAGCTACAATCTGGGCGGGAGCGACAATGAGCAGTTCTTC
CASSYNLGGSDNEQFF
>TRBJ2-5|many|-|TRBV6-1
TGTGCCAGCAGAGATCGAAAAGGGACCCAGTACTTC
CASRDRKGTQYF
>TRBJ2-1|-|TRBD2|TRBV25-1
TGTGCCAGCAGTGAATGGACTAGCGGGGGGTACAATGAGCAGTTCTTC
CASSEWTSGGYNEQFF
>TRBJ1-6|few|-|TRBV6-4
TGTGCCAGCAGCGACCACTATAATTCACCCCTCCACTTT
CASSDHYNSPLHF
>TRBJ2-1|few|TRBD1|TRBV29-1
TGCAGCGTTGAAGGGACAGGCAAAAGCTCCTACAATGAGCAGTTCTTC
CSVEGTGKSSYNEQFF
>TRBJ2-2|many|TRBD1|TRBV20-1
TGCAGTGCTGAAGGGGGCGAGGAGCTGTTTTTT
CSAEGGEELFF
>TRBJ2-2|few|-|TRBV6-2/TRBV6-3
TGTGCCAGCACCCCCTTAGGGTGGGTTTTCACCGGGGAGCTGTTTTTT
CASTPLGWVFTGELFF
>TRBJ2-2|many|-|TRBV27
TGTGCCAGCAGTGCCTACCCGAACACCGGGGAGCTGTTTTTT
CASSAYPNTGELFF
>TRBJ1-6|many|-|TRBV7-2
TGTGCCAGCAGCCGAAATTCACCCCTCCACTTT
CASSRNSPLHF
>TRBJ2-5|many|-|TRBV6-2/TRBV6-3
TGTGCCAGCAGCGGATCCGGGACCGTCCTGACCCAGTACTTC
CASSGSGTVLTQYF
>TRBJ2-5|few|-|TRBV19
TGTGCCAGTAGTAAAACCGGGACTGGGCAAGAGACCCAGTACTTC
CASSKTGTGQETQYF
>TRBJ2-1|few|-|TRBV19
TGTGCCAGTAGAAACACATGGAATGAGCAGTTCTTC
CASRNTWNEQFF
>TRBJ1-2|-|-|TRBV4-1
TGCGCCAGCAGCCAGATTTCAGGGACCTCCTATGGCTACACCTTC
CASSQISGTSYGYTF
>TRBJ2-2|few|-|TRBV7-6
TGTGCCAGCAGCACGAACGCGGGGCTGAACACCGGGGAGCTGTTTTTT
CASSTNAGLNTGELFF
>TRBJ2-3|-|-|TRBV19
TGTGCCAGTGCTGGGGAGACCTACGCTAGCACAGATACGCAGTATTTT
CASAGETYASTDTQYF
>TRBJ2-2|many|TRBD2|TRBV11-2
TGTGCCAGCACCCCAGTACTAGCGGGGTACACCGGGGAGCTGTTTTTT
CASTPVLAGYTGELFF
>TRBJ1-5|many|-|TRBV7-3
TGTGCCAGCAGCCGCTCCGGGACACTGACCGGCCAGCCCCAGCATTTT
CASSRSGTLTGQPQHF